This record concerns one TCR beta chain sequence. The treatment denotes: randomized to nivolumab then ipilimumab (arm A) or the reverse (arm B). This entry comes from a study of sequential checkpoint blockade in melanoma. Study overall: Arm A got nivolumab then ipilimumab; arm B the reverse, 1:1. DNA from some 84 pretreatment tumor samples underwent TCRβ immunosequencing. After nivolumab or ipilimumab alone, around 20 patients had week-13 rebiopsies.

Sequencing was performed with immunoSEQ multiplex PCR; in TCRdb, only in-frame clones are kept and a portion is missing. The profile shows 2,000 to 3,000 clones, about 25% of them singletons. This CDR3 is built from 16 residues. Germline loops: CDR1 MGHDK, CDR2 SYGVNS. J gave up 6 bases and V 5 bases, and 13 bases lay outside the gene matches. The material sequenced was tumor tissue (inferred from file names), taken from a patient given nivolumab and ipilimumab in sequence. The chain carries TRBV25-1 and TRBJ2-3, with 8 bases fitting TRBD2. The TCR sequence derives from a human donor with melanoma. The CDR3 DNA reads as TGTGCCAGCAGTTCCCCCGGGACTAGAGGTATGGATACGCAGTATTTT. Protein product: CASSSPGTRGMDTQYF.